This TCR beta chain was found in a study of T cells in Graves' hyperthyroidism and ophthalmopathy. The CDR3 consists of 13 residues. Trimming cost V 5 bases and J 8 bases, with 10 bases left between them. Germline V gene sequence: CDR1 MRHNA, CDR2 SNTAGT. The investigators amplified TCR beta CDR3 regions from RNA transcripts. The study used the HTBI primer set for a first-round RT-PCR of the TCR CDR3. In TCRdb, the multiplex PCR reads were re-called with MiXCR into one record per CDR3 protein. The sample has some 550,000 distinct CDR3 sequences, roughly 20% seen once; the top ten hold more than 25%. Reasons for excluding patients were uncontrolled infection, other autoimmune disease, pregnancy or lactation. Diagnosis relied on clinical symptoms, serum thyroxine and TRAb, thyroid ultrasound and orbital computed tomography.

The sample was blood. This receptor was taken from a man between 18 and 35 years old with Graves' hyperthyroidism. The V call is TRBV6-4, the J call TRBJ1-6, with D perhaps TRBD1 (6 bases). The CDR3 DNA sequence: TGTGCCAGCAGTAACACAGGGTATTCACCCCTCCACTTT. Protein sequence: CASSNTGYSPLHF.